This T cell receptor (beta chain) was found in a study of beta chain features in type 1 diabetes. Turning to the study itself: All samples yielded 107,917,701 examined sorted cells. Study outcomes and limitations: A pattern of fewer insertions and more deletions at VDJ junctions was seen in type 1 diabetes patients. TCRB CDR3 length was moderately but significantly reduced in all four CD4+ subsets of Type 1 diabetes patients.

One heparinised draw, averaging roughly 0.12 L, was taken per donor. Worth noting for this clone: Antigen specificity is unknown.

Expressed TCRB transcripts were sequenced because the entire RNA isolate underwent reverse transcription. Only in-frame clones appear in the TCRdb table, and some are missing; sequencing was by immunoSEQ multiplex PCR. The sample carries about 27,000 clones, roughly 50% recorded once. V shed 4 bases and J shed 6 bases, with 15 bases lying between them. CDR3 length equals 14 residues. The germline V gene has CDR1 SGHAT and CDR2 FQNNGV. The chain joins TRBV11-2 to TRBJ1-1, with D unresolved. Sequencing was performed on Tregs from blood. The receptor was derived from a woman between 18 and 29 years old with type 1 diabetes. The CDR3: CASSSYYLYSEAFF. In DNA form, the CDR3 reads TGTGCCAGCAGCTCTTACTACTTGTATTCTGAAGCTTTCTTT.